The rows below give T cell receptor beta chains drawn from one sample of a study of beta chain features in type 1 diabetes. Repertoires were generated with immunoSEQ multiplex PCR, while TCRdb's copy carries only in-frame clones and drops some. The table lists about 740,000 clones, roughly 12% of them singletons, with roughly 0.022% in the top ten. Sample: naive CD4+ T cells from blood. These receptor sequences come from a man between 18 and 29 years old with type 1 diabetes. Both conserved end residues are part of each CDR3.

CDR3: CATTDRGEDRETQYF; length: 15; J: TRBJ2-5; V: TRBV19
CDR3: CAINNLAGGADTQYF; length: 15; J: TRBJ2-3; V: TRBV10-3
CDR3: CAISGTGGGGTGELFF; length: 16; J: TRBJ2-2; V: TRBV10-3
CDR3: CASSPPTGKQYF; length: 12; J: TRBJ2-7; V: TRBV27
CDR3: CASSQDSGGYTF; length: 12; J: TRBJ1-2; V: TRBV14
CDR3: CAWSELGGGETQYF; length: 14; J: TRBJ2-5; V: TRBV30
CDR3: CASSAGLAGGYNEQFF; length: 16; J: TRBJ2-1; V: TRBV25-1
CDR3: CASSLDRGRHQPQHF; length: 15; J: TRBJ1-5; V: TRBV19
CDR3: CASSLGTGVHEQYF; length: 14; J: TRBJ2-7; V: TRBV7-6
CDR3: CASSLEAVTVNTEAFF; length: 16; J: TRBJ1-1; V: TRBV5-6
CDR3: CASSESGQGATEAFF; length: 15; J: TRBJ1-1; V: TRBV10-1
CDR3: CAWRVSGTGGTAFF; length: 14; J: TRBJ1-1; V: TRBV30
CDR3: CASTLDDRVAGNTIYF; length: 16; J: TRBJ1-3; V: TRBV7-9
CDR3: CASSSGPPWNYGYTF; length: 15; J: TRBJ1-2; V: TRBV28
CDR3: CSADRGPYEQYF; length: 12; J: TRBJ2-7; V: TRBV29-1
CDR3: CASSLADRVGYGYTF; length: 15; J: TRBJ1-2; V: TRBV7-9
CDR3: CASRDRGLYQPQHF; length: 14; J: TRBJ1-5; V: TRBV30
CDR3: CSARFGEQFF; length: 10; J: TRBJ2-1; V: TRBV20-1
CDR3: CASSLSGGLTNGYTF; length: 15; J: TRBJ1-2; V: TRBV7-9
CDR3: CASSAPNGNEQFF; length: 13; J: TRBJ2-1; V: TRBV18
CDR3: CAIRQYSNQPQHF; length: 13; J: TRBJ1-5; V: TRBV10-3
CDR3: CASSPEGAEPLTQYF; length: 15; J: TRBJ2-3; V: TRBV7-9
CDR3: CSGLGQGTDTQYF; length: 13; J: TRBJ2-3; V: TRBV29-1
CDR3: CAWSTSSAQPQHF; length: 13; J: TRBJ1-5; V: TRBV30
CDR3: CASSPPGQPNTEAFF; length: 15; J: TRBJ1-1; V: TRBV18
CDR3: CASSLDPGTTNEKLFF; length: 16; J: TRBJ1-4; V: TRBV5-4
CDR3: CSVIQGYSGNTIYF; length: 14; J: TRBJ1-3; V: TRBV29-1
CDR3: CASRPVAIEKLFF; length: 13; J: TRBJ1-4; V: TRBV28
CDR3: CASSLAGAASSTDTQYF; length: 17; J: TRBJ2-3; V: TRBV5-1
CDR3: CASSLGGNEKLFF; length: 13; J: TRBJ1-4; V: TRBV5-1